One sample yielded the 13 T cell receptor beta chains listed below, sequenced in a study of cytomegalovirus exposure and HLA in healthy donors. Use of 60 Vbeta and 13 Jbeta primers characterized the PCR. TCRdb's copy holds only in-frame clones and misses some; the assay was immunoSEQ multiplex PCR. The sample contains more than 80,000 clones, 70% to 85% of which appear only once. Sequences were obtained from PBMCs. The origin of the receptors is a boy between 10 and 17 years old in good health and CMV-seronegative.

This clone was detected a few times. The V and J genes are TRBV6-5 and TRBJ2-5; no clear D gene. V lost 6 bases and J 1 base, leaving 6 bases between the germline ends. Germline V gene sequence: CDR1 MNHEY, CDR2 SVGAGI. This CDR3 is built from 12 residues. CDR3 in amino acids: CASRTGQETQYF. CDR3 bases: TGTGCCAGCAGAACTGGCCAAGAGACCCAGTACTTC.

The gene calls are TRBV11-3 and TRBJ2-7, with D possibly matching TRBD1 (6 bases). Trimming shortened V by 0 bases and J by 4 bases, and 16 bases separated the two germline ends. CDR3 length: 16 amino acids. Germline loops: CDR1 SGHNT, CDR2 YENEEA. The CDR3 here is CASSLDQTQGQYEQYF. The CDR3 DNA is TGTGCCAGCAGCTTAGATCAAACACAGGGCCAATACGAGCAGTACTTC.

V gene TRBV5-6 combines with J gene TRBJ2-7; 8 nucleotides align to TRBD1. V lost 0 bases to trimming and J lost 2 bases; unmatched junction nucleotides: 4. The CDR3 is 15 amino acids. Germline values: CDR1 SGHDT, CDR2 YYEEEE. Here the CDR3 DNA reads TGTGCCAGCAGCTTGGAGACAGGGGAAACCTACGAGCAGTACTTC. Its translation: CASSLETGETYEQYF.

This sequence joins TRBV7-8 and TRBJ1-6, with D possibly TRBD1 on 6 matching bases. The V gene's germline CDR1 is SGHVS and CDR2 FQNEAQ. The length of the CDR3 is 16 residues. The V end was cut by 0 bases, the J end by 10 bases, with 16 bases between. CDR3 protein: CASSLAGGEKASPLHF. The CDR3, as DNA: TGTGCCAGCAGCTTAGCAGGGGGGGAAAAAGCATCACCCCTCCACTTT.

This chain joins TRBV4-1 and TRBJ2-7; D is ambiguous. Trimming removed 1 base from V and 5 bases from J, with 12 bases in between. The CDR3 contains 14 residues. Germline V gene data show CDR1 as MGHRA and CDR2 as YSYEKL. CDR3 DNA: TGCGCCAGCAGCCAAGGAGCAAAAATAAACGAGCAGTACTTC. Residues: CASSQGAKINEQYF.

The V call is TRBV6-5, the J call TRBJ1-2, with a possible D match to TRBD1 (5 bases). V lost 10 bases to trimming and J lost 5 bases, with 20 bases between them. The CDR3 covers 14 residues. In germline, CDR1 is MNHEY, CDR2 SVGAGI. This chain's CDR3 is CATHRSGGEYGYTF. CDR3 sequence (DNA): TGTGCCACCCACCGATCGGGGGGTGAATATGGCTACACCTTC.

The chain is built from TRBV28 and TRBJ2-7; D is ambiguous. Germline V gene sequence: CDR1 MDHEN, CDR2 SYDVKM. Trimming left V 5 bases short and J 3 bases short, with 5 bases between. The CDR3 sequence is 11 residues long. This chain's CDR3 is CASSKLYEQYF. For the CDR3, the DNA is TGTGCCAGCAGTAAGCTCTACGAGCAGTACTTC.

The chain is built from TRBV5-8 and TRBJ1-5, with 8 bases lining up with TRBD1. Germline V gives CDR1 SGHTS, CDR2 YDEGEE. This CDR3 contains 16 residues. The V and J ends lost 3 bases and 0 bases, in that order; junction bases with no gene match: 5. CDR3 DNA: TGTGCCAGCAGCTCAGGGGGCTATTATAGCAATCAGCCCCAGCATTTT. Translating it yields CASSSGGYYSNQPQHF.

The CDR3 nucleotides read TGTGCCAGCAGCATACAGGGGGATGGCACAGATACGCAGTATTTT. Translated, it gives CASSIQGDGTDTQYF. The chain employs TRBV13 and TRBJ2-3, with TRBD1 matching over 8 bases. This CDR3 comprises 15 residues. Germline assignment: CDR1 PRHDT and CDR2 FYEKMQ (reference sequence). J gave up 1 base and V 5 bases, and 5 bases lay outside the gene matches.

V usage is TRBV5-6 and J usage is TRBJ1-4; D remains unclear. The CDR3 spans 14 residues. Germline V gene sequence: CDR1 SGHDT, CDR2 YYEEEE. V shed 4 bases and J shed 8 bases, with 15 bases lying between them. The DNA for the CDR3 is TGTGCCAGCAGCCAAAGAGCCGAGCTCGAAAAACTGTTTTTT. It is translated as CASSQRAELEKLFF.

The chain combines TRBV19 with TRBJ2-5; the D is unclear. V shed 3 bases and J shed 5 bases, with 7 bases lying between them. The CDR3 has 12 residues. CDR1 is LNHDA and CDR2 is SQIVND in the germline V gene (reference sequence). The CDR3 spells CASSIFGETQYF. CDR3 DNA sequence: TGTGCCAGTAGTATCTTCGGGGAGACCCAGTACTTC.

CDR3 loop: CASSLGGTSGTQYF. The DNA of the CDR3 is TGTGCCAGCAGCCTAGGGGGGACTAGCGGGACCCAGTACTTC. The V call is TRBV9, the J call TRBJ2-5, with 11 bases fitting TRBD2. Looked up from germline, CDR1 is SGDLS and CDR2 is YYNGEE. CDR3 size: 14 residues. Trimming took 4 bases from V and 7 from J; bases not matched to a gene: 6.

The chain joins TRBV30 to TRBJ1-4, with D unresolved. The CDR3 is made up of 14 amino acids. Trimming shortened V by 0 bases and J by 8 bases, and 13 bases separated the two germline ends. Germline V gene sequence: CDR1 GTSNPN, CDR2 SVGIG (reference sequence). The DNA of the CDR3 is TGTGCCTGGAGTGTAGACTGGGGAGGGGAAAAACTGTTTTTT. It encodes CAWSVDWGGEKLFF.